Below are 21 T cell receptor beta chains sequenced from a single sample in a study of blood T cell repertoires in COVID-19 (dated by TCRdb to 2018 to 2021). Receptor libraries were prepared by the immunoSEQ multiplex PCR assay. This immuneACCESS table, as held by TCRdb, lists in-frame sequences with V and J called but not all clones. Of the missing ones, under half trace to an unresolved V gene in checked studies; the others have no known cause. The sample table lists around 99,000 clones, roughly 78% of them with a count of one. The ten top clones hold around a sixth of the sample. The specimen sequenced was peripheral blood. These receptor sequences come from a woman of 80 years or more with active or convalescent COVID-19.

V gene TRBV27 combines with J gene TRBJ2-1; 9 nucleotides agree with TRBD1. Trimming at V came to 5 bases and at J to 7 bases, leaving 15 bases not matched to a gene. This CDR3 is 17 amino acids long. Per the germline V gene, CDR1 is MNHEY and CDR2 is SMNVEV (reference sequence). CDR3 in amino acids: CASSPTGPGQGTNEQFF. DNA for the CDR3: TGTGCCAGCAGTCCCACAGGACCGGGACAGGGTACTAATGAGCAGTTCTTC.

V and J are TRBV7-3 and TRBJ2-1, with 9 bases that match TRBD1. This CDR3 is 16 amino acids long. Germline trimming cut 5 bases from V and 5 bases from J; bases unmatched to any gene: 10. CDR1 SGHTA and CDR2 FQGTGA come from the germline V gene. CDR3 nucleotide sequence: TGTGCCAGCAGCCCAACTTTCGGACAGGGGAACAATGAGCAGTTCTTC. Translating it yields CASSPTFGQGNNEQFF.

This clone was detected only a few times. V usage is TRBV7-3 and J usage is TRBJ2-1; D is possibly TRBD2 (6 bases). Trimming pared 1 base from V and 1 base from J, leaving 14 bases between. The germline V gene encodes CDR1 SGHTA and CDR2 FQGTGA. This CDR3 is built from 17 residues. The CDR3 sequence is CASSLNIPGASYNEQFF. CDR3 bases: TGTGCCAGCAGCTTAAATATCCCGGGAGCATCCTACAATGAGCAGTTCTTC.

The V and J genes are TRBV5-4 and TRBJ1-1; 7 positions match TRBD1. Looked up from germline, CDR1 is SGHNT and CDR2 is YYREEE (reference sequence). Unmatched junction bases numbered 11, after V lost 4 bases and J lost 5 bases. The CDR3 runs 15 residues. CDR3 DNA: TGTGCCAGCAGCCAACCGACAGGGAAGGGTACTGAAGCTTTCTTT. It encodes CASSQPTGKGTEAFF.

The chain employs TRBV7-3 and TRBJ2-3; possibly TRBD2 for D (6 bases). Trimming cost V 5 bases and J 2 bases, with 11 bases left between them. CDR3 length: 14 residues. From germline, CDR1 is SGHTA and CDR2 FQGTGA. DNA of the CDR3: TGTGCCAGCAGCCTGACTAGGGTCACAGATACGCAGTATTTT. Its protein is CASSLTRVTDTQYF. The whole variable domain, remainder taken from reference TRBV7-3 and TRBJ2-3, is GAGVSQTPSNKVTEKGKYVELRCDPISGHTALYWYRQSLGQGPEFLIYFQGTGAADDSGLPNDRFFAVRPEGSVSTLKIQRTERGDSAVYLCASSLTRVTDTQYFGPGTRLTVL.

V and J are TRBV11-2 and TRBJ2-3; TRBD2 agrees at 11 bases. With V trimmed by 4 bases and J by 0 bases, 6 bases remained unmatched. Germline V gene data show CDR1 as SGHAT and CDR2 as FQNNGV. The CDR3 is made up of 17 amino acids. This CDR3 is CASSSGGTSGSTDTQYF. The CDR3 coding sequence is TGTGCCAGCAGCTCAGGCGGGACTAGCGGTAGCACAGATACGCAGTATTTT.

This CDR3 reads CASSESVRGQQYF. The CDR3 DNA reads TGTGCCAGCAGTGAAAGTGTCAGGGGGCAGCAGTACTTC. This sequence joins TRBV6-1 and TRBJ2-7, with 8 bases matching TRBD1. Germline loops: CDR1 MNHNS, CDR2 SASEGT. J was trimmed by 8 bases and V by 2 bases; bases with no gene match: 5. The CDR3 sequence is 13 residues long.

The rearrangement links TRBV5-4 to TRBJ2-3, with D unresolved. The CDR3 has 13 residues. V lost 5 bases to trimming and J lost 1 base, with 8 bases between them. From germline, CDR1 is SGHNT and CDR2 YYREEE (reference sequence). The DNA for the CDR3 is TGTGCCAGCAGGAACCGGGGCACAGATACGCAGTATTTT. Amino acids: CASRNRGTDTQYF.

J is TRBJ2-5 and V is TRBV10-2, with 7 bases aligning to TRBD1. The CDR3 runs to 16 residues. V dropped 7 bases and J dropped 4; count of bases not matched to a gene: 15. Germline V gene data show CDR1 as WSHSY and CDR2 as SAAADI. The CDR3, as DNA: TGCGCCAGCACTAGAGGGCACAGGGGATTTTCAGAGACCCAGTACTTC. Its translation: CASTRGHRGFSETQYF.

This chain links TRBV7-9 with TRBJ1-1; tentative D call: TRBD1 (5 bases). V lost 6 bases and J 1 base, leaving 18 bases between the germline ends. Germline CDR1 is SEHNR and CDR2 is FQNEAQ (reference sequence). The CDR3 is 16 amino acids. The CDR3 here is CASSPGGALRNTEAFF. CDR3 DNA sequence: TGTGCCAGCAGTCCCGGCGGGGCTCTCAGGAACACTGAAGCTTTCTTT.

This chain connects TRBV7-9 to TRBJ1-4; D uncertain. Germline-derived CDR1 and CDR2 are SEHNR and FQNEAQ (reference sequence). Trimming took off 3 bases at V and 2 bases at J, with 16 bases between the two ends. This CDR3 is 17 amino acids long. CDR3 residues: CASSFQEVGWTNEKLFF. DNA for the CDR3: TGTGCCAGCAGCTTTCAGGAGGTGGGGTGGACTAATGAAAAACTGTTTTTT.

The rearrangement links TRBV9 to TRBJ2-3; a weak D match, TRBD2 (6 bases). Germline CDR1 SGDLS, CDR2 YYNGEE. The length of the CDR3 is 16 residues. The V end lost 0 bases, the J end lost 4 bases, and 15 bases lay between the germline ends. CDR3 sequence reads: CASSVATAGTSDTQYF. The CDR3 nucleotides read TGTGCCAGCAGCGTAGCTACGGCGGGAACCTCAGATACGCAGTATTTT.

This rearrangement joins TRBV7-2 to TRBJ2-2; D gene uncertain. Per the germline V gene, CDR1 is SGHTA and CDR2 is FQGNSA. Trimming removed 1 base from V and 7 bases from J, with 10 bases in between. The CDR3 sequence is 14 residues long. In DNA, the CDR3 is TGTGCCAGCAGCTTAGGAGGTATTGGCGGGGAGCTGTTTTTT. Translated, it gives CASSLGGIGGELFF.

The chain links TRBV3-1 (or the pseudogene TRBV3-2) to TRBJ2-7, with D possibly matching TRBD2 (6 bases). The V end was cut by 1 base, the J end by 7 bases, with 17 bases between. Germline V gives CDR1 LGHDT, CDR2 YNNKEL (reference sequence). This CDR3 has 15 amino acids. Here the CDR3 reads CASSQGAEGGSEQYF. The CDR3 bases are TGTGCCAGCAGCCAAGGGGCCGAGGGAGGATCGGAGCAGTACTTC.

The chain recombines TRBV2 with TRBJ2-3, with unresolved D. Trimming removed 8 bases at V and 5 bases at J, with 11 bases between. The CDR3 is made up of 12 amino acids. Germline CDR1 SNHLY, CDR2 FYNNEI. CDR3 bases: TGTGCCAGCGGGCACCCTTTAGATACGCAGTATTTT. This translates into CASGHPLDTQYF.

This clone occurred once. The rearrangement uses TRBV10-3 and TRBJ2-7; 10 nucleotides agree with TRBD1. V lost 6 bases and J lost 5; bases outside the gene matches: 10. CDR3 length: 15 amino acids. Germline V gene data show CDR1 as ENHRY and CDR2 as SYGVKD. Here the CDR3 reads CAISSDRGPLDEQYF. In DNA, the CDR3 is TGTGCCATCAGCTCTGACAGGGGGCCCCTCGACGAGCAGTACTTC.

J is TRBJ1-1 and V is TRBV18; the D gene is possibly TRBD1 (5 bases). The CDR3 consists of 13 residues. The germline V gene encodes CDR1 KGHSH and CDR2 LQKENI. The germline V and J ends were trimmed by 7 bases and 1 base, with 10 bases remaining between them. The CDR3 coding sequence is TGTGCCAGCTTCCAGGGAAGGAACACTGAAGCTTTCTTT. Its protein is CASFQGRNTEAFF.

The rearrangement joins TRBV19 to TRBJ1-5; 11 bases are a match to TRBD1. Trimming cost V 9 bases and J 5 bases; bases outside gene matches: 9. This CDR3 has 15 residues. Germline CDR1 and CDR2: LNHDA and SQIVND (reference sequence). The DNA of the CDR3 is TGTGCCAGCGCGATCGGGGACAGGGGGGATCAGCCCCAGCATTTT. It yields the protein CASAIGDRGDQPQHF. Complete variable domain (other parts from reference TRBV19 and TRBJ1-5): DGGITQSPKYLFRKEGQNVTLSCEQNLNHDAMYWYRQDPGQGLRLIYYSQIVNDFQKGDIAEGYSVSREKKESFPLTVTSAQKNPTAFYLCASAIGDRGDQPQHFGDGTRLSIL.

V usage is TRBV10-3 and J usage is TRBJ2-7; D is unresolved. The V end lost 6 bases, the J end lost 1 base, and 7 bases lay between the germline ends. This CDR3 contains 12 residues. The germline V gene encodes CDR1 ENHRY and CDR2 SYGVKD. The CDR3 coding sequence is TGTGCCATCAGAAGAGGATCCTACGAGCAGTACTTC. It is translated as CAIRRGSYEQYF.

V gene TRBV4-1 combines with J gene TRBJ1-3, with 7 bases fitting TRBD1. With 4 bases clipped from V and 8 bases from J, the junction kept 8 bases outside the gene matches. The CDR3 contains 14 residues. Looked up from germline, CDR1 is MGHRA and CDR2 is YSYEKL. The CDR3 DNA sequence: TGCGCCAGCAGCCCACGACAGGGAGGAGACACCATATATTTT. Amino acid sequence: CASSPRQGGDTIYF.

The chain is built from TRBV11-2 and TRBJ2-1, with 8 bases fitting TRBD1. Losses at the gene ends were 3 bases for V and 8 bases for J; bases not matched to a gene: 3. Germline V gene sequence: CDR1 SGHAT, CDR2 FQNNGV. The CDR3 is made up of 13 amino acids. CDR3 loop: CASSFRGRDEQFF. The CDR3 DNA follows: TGTGCCAGCAGCTTCAGGGGGCGCGATGAGCAGTTCTTC.